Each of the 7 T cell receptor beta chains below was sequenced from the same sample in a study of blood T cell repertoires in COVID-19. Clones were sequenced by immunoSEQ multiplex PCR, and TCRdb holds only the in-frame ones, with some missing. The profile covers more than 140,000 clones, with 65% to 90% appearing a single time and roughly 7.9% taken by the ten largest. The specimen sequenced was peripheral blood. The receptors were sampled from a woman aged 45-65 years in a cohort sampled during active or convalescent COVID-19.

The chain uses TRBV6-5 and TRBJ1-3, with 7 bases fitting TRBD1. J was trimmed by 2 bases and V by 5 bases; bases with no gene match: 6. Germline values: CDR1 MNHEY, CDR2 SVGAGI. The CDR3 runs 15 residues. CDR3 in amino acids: CASSRQTGAGNTIYF. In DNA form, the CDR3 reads TGTGCCAGCAGTAGACAAACAGGGGCTGGAAACACCATATATTTT.

In DNA, the CDR3 is TGTGCCAGCTCACAGGGGACTGAAGAGACCCAGTACTTC. Protein product: CASSQGTEETQYF. The chain recombines TRBV18 with TRBJ2-5; maybe TRBD2 (6 bases). Trimming removed 4 bases at V and 3 bases at J, with 9 bases between. Per the germline V gene, CDR1 is KGHSH and CDR2 is LQKENI. This CDR3 has 13 amino acids.

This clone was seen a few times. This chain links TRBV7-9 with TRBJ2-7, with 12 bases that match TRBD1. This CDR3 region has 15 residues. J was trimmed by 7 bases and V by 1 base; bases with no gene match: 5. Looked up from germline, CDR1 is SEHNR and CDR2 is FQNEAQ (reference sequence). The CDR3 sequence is CASSLGDRGHGEQYF. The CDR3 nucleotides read TGTGCCAGCAGCTTAGGGGACAGGGGGCACGGGGAGCAGTACTTC. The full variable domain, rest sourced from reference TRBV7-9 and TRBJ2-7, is DTGVSQNPRHKITKRGQNVTFRCDPISEHNRLYWYRQTLGQGPEFLTYFQNEAQLEKSRLLSDRFSAERPKGSFSTLEIQRTEQGDSAMYLCASSLGDRGHGEQYFGPGTRLTVT.

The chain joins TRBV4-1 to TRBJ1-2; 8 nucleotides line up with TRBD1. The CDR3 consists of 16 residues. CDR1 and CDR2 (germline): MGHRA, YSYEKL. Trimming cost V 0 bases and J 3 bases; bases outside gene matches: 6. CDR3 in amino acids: CASSQEADRAHYGYTF. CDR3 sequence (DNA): TGCGCCAGCAGCCAAGAAGCGGACAGGGCCCACTATGGCTACACCTTC.

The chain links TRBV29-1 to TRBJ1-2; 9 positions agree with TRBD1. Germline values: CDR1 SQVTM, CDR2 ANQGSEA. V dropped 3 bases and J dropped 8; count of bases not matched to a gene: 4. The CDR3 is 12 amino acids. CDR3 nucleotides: TGCAGCGTTGAGGGGACAGGGTCGGGCTACACCTTC. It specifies CSVEGTGSGYTF. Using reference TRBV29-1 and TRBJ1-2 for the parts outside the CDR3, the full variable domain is SAVISQKPSRDICQRGTSLTIQCQVDSQVTMMFWYRQQPGQSLTLIATANQGSEATYESGFVIDKFPISRPNLTFSTLTVSNMSPEDSSIYLCSVEGTGSGYTFGSGTRLTVV.

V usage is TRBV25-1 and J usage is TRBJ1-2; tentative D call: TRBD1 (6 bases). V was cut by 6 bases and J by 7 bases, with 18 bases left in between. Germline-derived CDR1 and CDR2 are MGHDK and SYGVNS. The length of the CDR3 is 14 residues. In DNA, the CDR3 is TGTGCCAGCAGCCGTACAGGGTCAAGCGGTGGCTACACCTTC. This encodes CASSRTGSSGGYTF.

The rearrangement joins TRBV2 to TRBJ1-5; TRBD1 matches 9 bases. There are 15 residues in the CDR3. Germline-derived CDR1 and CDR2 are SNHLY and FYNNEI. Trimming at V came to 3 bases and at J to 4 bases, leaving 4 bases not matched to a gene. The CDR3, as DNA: TGTGCCAGCAGTGAGCAACAGGGGGCTAATCAGCCCCAGCATTTT. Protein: CASSEQQGANQPQHF.